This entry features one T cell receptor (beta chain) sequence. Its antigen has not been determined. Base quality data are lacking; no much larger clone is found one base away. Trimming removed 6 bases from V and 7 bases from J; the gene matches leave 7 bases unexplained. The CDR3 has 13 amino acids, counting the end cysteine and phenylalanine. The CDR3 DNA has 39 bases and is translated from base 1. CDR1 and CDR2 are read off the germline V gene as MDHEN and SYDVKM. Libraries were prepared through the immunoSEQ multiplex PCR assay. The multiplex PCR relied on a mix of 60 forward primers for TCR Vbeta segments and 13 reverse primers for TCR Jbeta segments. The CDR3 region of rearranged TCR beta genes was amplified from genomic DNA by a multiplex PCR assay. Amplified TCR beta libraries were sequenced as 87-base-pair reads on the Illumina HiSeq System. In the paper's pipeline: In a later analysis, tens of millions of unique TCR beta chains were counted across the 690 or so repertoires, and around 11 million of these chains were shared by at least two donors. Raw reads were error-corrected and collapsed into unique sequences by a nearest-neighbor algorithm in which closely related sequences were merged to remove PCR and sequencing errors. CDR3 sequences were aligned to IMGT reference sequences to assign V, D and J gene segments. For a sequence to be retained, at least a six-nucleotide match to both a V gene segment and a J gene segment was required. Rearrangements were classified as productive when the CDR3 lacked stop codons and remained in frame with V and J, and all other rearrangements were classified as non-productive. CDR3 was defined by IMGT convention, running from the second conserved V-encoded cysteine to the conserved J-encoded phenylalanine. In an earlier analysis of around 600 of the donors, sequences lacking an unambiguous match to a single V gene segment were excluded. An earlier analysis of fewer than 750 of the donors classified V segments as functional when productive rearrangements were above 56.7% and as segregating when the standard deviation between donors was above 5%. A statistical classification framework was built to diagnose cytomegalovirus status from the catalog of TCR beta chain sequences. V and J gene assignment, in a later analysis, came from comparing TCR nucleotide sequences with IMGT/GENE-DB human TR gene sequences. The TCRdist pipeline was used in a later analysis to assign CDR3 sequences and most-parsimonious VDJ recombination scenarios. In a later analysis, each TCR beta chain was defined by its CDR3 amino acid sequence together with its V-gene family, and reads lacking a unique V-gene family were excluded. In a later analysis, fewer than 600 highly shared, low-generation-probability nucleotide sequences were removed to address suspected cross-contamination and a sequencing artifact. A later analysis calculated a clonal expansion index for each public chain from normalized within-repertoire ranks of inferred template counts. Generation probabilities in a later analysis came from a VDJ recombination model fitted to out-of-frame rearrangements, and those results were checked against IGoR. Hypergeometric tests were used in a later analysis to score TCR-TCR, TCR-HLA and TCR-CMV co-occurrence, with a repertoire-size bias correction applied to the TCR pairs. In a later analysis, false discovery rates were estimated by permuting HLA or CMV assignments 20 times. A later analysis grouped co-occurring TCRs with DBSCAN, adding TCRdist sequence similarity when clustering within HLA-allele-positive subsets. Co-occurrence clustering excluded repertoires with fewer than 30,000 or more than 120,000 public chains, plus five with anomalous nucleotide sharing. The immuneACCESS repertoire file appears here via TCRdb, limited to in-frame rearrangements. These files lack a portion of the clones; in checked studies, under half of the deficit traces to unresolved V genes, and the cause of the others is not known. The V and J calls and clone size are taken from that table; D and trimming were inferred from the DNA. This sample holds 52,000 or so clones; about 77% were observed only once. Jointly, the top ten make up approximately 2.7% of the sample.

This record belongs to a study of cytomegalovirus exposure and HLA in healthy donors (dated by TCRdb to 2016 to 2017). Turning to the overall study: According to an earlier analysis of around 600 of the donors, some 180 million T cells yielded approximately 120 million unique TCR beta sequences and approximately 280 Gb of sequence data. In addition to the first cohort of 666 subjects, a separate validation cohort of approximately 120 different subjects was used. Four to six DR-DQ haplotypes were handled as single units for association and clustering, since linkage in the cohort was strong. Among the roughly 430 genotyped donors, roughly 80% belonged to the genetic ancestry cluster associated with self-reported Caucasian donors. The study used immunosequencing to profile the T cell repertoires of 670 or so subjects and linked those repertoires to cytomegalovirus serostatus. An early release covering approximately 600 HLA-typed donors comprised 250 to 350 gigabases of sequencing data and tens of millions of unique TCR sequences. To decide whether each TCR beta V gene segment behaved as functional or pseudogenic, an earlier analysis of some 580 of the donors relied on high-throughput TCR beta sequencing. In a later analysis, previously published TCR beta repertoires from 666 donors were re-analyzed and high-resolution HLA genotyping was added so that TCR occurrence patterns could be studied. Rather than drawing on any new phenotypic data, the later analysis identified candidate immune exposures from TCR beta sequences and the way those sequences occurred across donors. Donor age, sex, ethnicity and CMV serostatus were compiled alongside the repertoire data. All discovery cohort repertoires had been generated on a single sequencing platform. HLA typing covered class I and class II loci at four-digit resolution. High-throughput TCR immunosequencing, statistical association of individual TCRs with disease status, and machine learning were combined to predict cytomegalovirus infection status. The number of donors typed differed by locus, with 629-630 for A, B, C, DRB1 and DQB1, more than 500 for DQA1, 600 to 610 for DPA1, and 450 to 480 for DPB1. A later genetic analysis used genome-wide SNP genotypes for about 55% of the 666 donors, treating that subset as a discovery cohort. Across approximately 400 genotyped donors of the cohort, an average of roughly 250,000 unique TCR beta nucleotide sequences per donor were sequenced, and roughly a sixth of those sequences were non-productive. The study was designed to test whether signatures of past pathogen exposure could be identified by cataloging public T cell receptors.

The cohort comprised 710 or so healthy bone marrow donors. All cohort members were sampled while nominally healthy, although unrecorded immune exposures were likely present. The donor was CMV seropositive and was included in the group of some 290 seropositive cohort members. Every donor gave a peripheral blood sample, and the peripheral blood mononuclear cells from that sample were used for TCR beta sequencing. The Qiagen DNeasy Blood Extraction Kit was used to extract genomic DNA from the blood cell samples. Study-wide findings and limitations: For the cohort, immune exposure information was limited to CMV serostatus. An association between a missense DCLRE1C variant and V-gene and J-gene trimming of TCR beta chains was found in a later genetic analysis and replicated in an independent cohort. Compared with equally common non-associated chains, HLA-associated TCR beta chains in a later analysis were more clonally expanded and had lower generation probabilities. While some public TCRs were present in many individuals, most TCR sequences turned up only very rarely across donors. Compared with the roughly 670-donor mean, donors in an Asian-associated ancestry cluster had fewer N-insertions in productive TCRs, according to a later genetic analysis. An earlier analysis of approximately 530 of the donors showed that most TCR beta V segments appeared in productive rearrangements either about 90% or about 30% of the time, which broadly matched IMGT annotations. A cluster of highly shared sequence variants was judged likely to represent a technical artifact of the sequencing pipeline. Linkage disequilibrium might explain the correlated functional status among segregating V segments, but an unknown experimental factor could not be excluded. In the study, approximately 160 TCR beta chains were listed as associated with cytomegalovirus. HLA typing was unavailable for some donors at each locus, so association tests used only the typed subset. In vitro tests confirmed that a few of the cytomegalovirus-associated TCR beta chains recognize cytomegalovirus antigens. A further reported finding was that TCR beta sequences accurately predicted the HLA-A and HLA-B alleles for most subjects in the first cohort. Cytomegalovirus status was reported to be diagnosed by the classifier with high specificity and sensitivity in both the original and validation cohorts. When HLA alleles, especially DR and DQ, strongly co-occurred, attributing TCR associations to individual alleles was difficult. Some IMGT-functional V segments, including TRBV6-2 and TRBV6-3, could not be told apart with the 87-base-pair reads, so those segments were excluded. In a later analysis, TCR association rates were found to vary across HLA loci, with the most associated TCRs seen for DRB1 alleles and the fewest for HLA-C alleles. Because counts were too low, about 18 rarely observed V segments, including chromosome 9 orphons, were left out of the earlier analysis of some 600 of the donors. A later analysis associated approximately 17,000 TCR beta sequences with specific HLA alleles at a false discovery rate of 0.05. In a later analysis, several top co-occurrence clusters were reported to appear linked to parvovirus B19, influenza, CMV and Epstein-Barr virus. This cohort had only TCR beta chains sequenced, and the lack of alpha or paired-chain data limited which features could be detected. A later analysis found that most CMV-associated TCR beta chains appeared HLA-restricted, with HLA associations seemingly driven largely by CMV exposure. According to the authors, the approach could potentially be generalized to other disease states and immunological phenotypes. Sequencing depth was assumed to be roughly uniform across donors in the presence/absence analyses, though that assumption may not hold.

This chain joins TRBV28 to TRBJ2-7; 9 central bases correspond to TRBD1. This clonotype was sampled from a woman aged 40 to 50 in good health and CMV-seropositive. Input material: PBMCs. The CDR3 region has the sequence CASRKQGAREQYF. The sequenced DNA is TGTGCCAGCAGAAAACAGGGGGCTCGGGAGCAGTACTTC.